This TCR beta chain was observed in a study of cytomegalovirus exposure and HLA in healthy donors. The germline V gene has CDR1 SGHAT and CDR2 FQNNGV. The trim removed 3 bases at V and 8 bases at J, leaving 9 bases unmatched. The CDR3 is 15 amino acids. As concerns this clone: Its antigen is unknown.

The PCR had 60 Vbeta and 13 Jbeta primers. TCRdb's table, derived via immunoSEQ multiplex PCR, lists solely in-frame clones and lacks some. The sample records some 86,000 clones, about 85% being singletons. The study's findings and limits: The study labeled about 160 TCR beta chains cytomegalovirus-associated. Despite most TCR sequences being rare, some public TCRs occurred in many donors. In vitro assays verified that three CMV-associated chains recognized CMV antigens specifically. Most subjects' HLA-A and HLA-B alleles were reportedly predicted from TCR beta sequences.

The specimen sequenced was PBMCs. This receptor was identified in a woman aged 40 to 50 in good health and CMV-seropositive. This chain joins TRBV11-2 and TRBJ2-1; 8 positions match TRBD2. CDR3 sequence: CASSFFSGSVDEQFF. The CDR3 coding sequence is TGTGCCAGCAGCTTCTTCAGCGGGAGTGTAGATGAGCAGTTCTTC.